Listed below are T cell receptor beta chains from one sample, sequenced in a study of early T cells in non-severe SARS-CoV-2 infection. TCRdb passed the 5' RACE reads through MiXCR, listing each CDR3 protein once. The sample comprises 60,000 to 75,000 distinct CDR3 sequences, about an eighth of which are singletons, and 5.7% rests with the top ten. This material consisted of whole blood, taken at baseline. Receptors were obtained from an adult who was a healthcare worker with PCR-confirmed SARS-CoV-2 infection or an uninfected control (not recorded which). Both conserved end residues are trimmed from each CDR3.

15	TRBV20-1	TRBJ2-5	SARDHTPGGYQETQY
12	TRBV7-3	TRBJ1-1	ASSSLDGNTEAF
13	TRBV28	TRBJ2-2	ASSFGDRGTGELF
10	TRBV2	TRBJ2-3	ASSLQGAAQY
11	TRBV29-1	TRBJ2-1	SVEYRGTSGQF
12	TRBV19	TRBJ2-7	ASSIDRGQGGQY
11	TRBV30	TRBJ2-5	AWANSGQETQY
12	TRBV3-1	TRBJ2-3	ASRMIAGGDTQY
14	TRBV5-1	TRBJ1-6	ASSLEPTGGNSPLH
13	TRBV7-6	TRBJ1-1	ASSLWQGSSTEAF
11	TRBV6-1	TRBJ2-1	ASRMDPYNEQF
16	TRBV10-3	TRBJ2-1	AISSTSGSLRSYNEQF
13	TRBV12-3/TRBV12-4	TRBJ1-1	ASSPYRDRTPEAF
11	TRBV5-6	TRBJ1-1	ASRRVGDTEAF
14	TRBV5-1	TRBJ2-7	ASSSGPGQGAYEQY
12	TRBV27	TRBJ2-7	ASSPFGATYEQY
14	TRBV7-2	TRBJ2-3	ASSLAGLANGDTQY
12	TRBV19	TRBJ2-5	ASSIHSDQETQY
12	TRBV7-2	TRBJ2-5	ASSFQSGGETQY
12	TRBV12-5	TRBJ2-2	ASVSGLNTGELF
12	TRBV18	TRBJ1-5	ASSPKGRDQPQH
10	TRBV20-1	TRBJ2-3	SARQGADTQY
13	TRBV3-1	TRBJ1-6	ASSQVGGSDSPLH
13	TRBV20-1	TRBJ2-7	SAIRPTRTPYEQY
10	TRBV29-1	TRBJ1-2	SVDTQNYGYT